A single sample gave rise to the 13 T cell receptor beta chains below, sequenced in a study of early T cells in non-severe SARS-CoV-2 infection. One entry per CDR3 protein, called by TCRdb with MiXCR from the 5' RACE reads. The data contain 97,000 or so distinct CDR3 sequences, around 14% of them singletons. Sequencing input: whole blood. These receptors were taken from an adult who was a healthcare worker with PCR-confirmed SARS-CoV-2 infection or an uninfected control (not recorded which).

This chain joins TRBV4-1 and TRBJ1-4; no clear D gene. Trimming removed 1 base from V and 13 bases from J, with 22 bases in between. Germline CDR1 is MGHRA and CDR2 is YSYEKL. The CDR3 contains 16 residues. CDR3 nucleotide sequence: TGCGCCAGCAGCCAAGGAGCCGGGGTAGAGTGGGCTGGACTGTTTTTT. This encodes CASSQGAGVEWAGLFF.

The table lists this clonotype with a few counts. The CDR3 region is CASRDRVHGYTF. In DNA, the CDR3 is TGTGCCAGCCGGGACAGGGTCCATGGCTACACCTTC. The J gene is TRBJ1-2, the V gene TRBV7-2, with 9 bases aligning to TRBD1. CDR3 size: 12 residues. The trim removed 8 bases at V and 6 bases at J, leaving 4 bases unmatched. Germline V gene lookup returns CDR1 SGHTA and CDR2 FQGNSA. The complete variable domain, with remaining parts taken from reference TRBV7-2 and TRBJ1-2, reads GAGVSQSPSNKVTEKGKDVELRCDPISGHTALYWYRQSLGQGLEFLIYFQGNSAPDKSGLPSDRFSAERTGGSVSTLTIQRTQQEDSAVYLCASRDRVHGYTFGSGTRLTVV.

This chain joins TRBV3-1 and TRBJ2-3; no clear D gene. The CDR3 covers 17 residues. V was trimmed by 0 bases and J by 6 bases, leaving 19 bases between them. CDR1 and CDR2 (germline): LGHDT, YNNKEL (reference sequence). Here the CDR3 reads CASSQDVDPNRRDTQYF. Written as DNA, the CDR3 is TGTGCCAGCAGCCAAGATGTGGACCCCAACCGAAGGGATACGCAGTATTTT.

The sample holds many counts of this clonotype. This sequence joins TRBV29-1 and TRBJ2-1; D not certain. CDR1 and CDR2 (germline): SQVTM, ANQGSEA. The CDR3 totals 14 residues. Deletions cut 3 bases from V and 8 bases from J, with 17 bases between. The CDR3 DNA reads TGCAGCGTTGAGAGGTTAGTTATTACCGATGAGCAGTTCTTC. The encoded protein is CSVERLVITDEQFF.

This clonotype was seen a handful of times. The rearrangement joins TRBV11-3 to TRBJ2-3, with a weak D call TRBD1 (6 bases). This CDR3 comprises 13 residues. CDR1 is SGHNT, CDR2 YENEEA, per germline. V was pared by 5 bases and J by 2 bases, with 8 bases between. Written as DNA, the CDR3 is TGTGCCAGCAGCGGGGACATCACAGATACGCAGTATTTT. This encodes CASSGDITDTQYF.

A remark on this clonotype: A much larger clone differs by one base, so this may be a read error. V and J are TRBV2 and TRBJ2-3; D is uncertain. The germline CDR1 and CDR2 sequences are SNHLY and FYNNEI. This CDR3 region has 12 residues. CDR3 residues: CTSDPSTDTQYF. The CDR3 DNA reads TGTACCAGCGACCCTAGCACAGATACGCAGTATTTT.

This clonotype was recorded a few times. CDR3 residues: CASSLGAVHTGELFF. The CDR3 bases are TGTGCCAGCAGCTTAGGGGCAGTCCACACCGGGGAGCTGTTTTTT. The chain is built from TRBV11-2 and TRBJ2-2; D is undetermined. The germline CDR1 and CDR2 sequences are SGHAT and FQNNGV. CDR3 size: 15 residues. Trimming stripped 1 base from V and 3 bases from J, with 9 bases between.

This clonotype appeared a few times. The chain is built from TRBV11-2 and TRBJ1-5; 7 bases are shared with TRBD1. The V and J ends lost 5 bases and 7 bases, in that order; junction bases with no gene match: 8. The CDR3 length is 14 residues. The germline V gene encodes CDR1 SGHAT and CDR2 FQNNGV. CDR3: CASSMDRLLQPQHF. In nucleotides, the CDR3 is TGTGCCAGCAGCATGGACAGGTTGCTACAGCCCCAGCATTTT.

J is TRBJ2-1 and V is TRBV28; D is unresolved. This CDR3 is 16 amino acids long. V was clipped by 4 bases and J by 5 bases, with 18 bases between them. CDR1 MDHEN and CDR2 SYDVKM come from the germline V gene. CDR3 sequence (DNA): TGTGCCAGCAGTTCGGGTCCCCATAAATTGAACAATGAGCAGTTCTTC. This sequence encodes CASSSGPHKLNNEQFF.

Ten or more counts support this clonotype. This chain uses TRBV6-2 or TRBV6-3 with TRBJ2-1; weak D call: TRBD2 (6 bases). This CDR3 is built from 13 residues. Trimming removed 6 bases from V and 8 bases from J, with 14 bases in between. Germline loops: CDR1 MNHEY, CDR2 SVGEGT. Written as DNA, the CDR3 is TGTGCCAGCAGGGAGTGGGAGGCGGATGAGCAGTTCTTC. This gives the protein CASREWEADEQFF.

The gene calls are TRBV9 and TRBJ2-3, with D perhaps TRBD2 (5 bases). The CDR3 loop spans 14 amino acids. Per germline, CDR1 SGDLS and CDR2 YYNGEE. V was cut by 4 bases and J by 6 bases, with 15 bases left in between. The CDR3 DNA is TGTGCCAGCAGCAGTAGGGAGTTGAGGGATACGCAGTATTTT. Protein sequence: CASSSRELRDTQYF. Drawing the rest from reference TRBV9 and TRBJ2-3, the complete variable domain is DSGVTQTPKHLITATGQRVTLRCSPRSGDLSVYWYQQSLDQGLQFLIQYYNGEERAKGNILERFSAQQFPDLHSELNLSSLELGDSALYFCASSSRELRDTQYFGPGTRLTVL.

The chain is built from TRBV6-5 and TRBJ2-1; D is ambiguous. Trimming stripped 2 bases from V and 2 bases from J, with 7 bases between. The CDR3 runs 14 residues. Germline V gene data show CDR1 as MNHEY and CDR2 as SVGAGI. For the CDR3, the DNA is TGTGCCAGCAGTTACGACATGACCTACAATGAGCAGTTCTTC. The encoded protein is CASSYDMTYNEQFF.

There are a few counts of this clonotype. The J gene is TRBJ1-6, the V gene TRBV11-2, with D maybe TRBD1 (6 bases). The CDR3 totals 14 residues. V was pared by 4 bases and J by 14 bases, with 18 bases between. Germline CDR1 reads SGHAT; CDR2 reads FQNNGV. Here the CDR3 reads CASSYRQAAEALHF. The CDR3 nucleotides read TGTGCCAGCAGCTACCGACAGGCGGCGGAGGCCCTCCACTTT.